This T cell receptor beta chain was recovered during a study of Ad26.COV2.S vaccination and SARS-CoV-2 variants. The data were produced by immunoSEQ multiplex PCR, yet TCRdb's version contains in-frame clones alone and is incomplete. Altogether about 680,000 clones are present, 89% being singletons, with the ten largest covering approximately 1.5%. Sample treatment: around 19 received Ad26.COV2.S at low or high dose, single or two shots; 5 received placebo; per-sample allocation not given. At day 63 after the first vaccine or placebo injection, samples were drawn. Trimming removed 2 bases at V and 7 bases at J, with 14 bases between. CDR1 is MGHDK and CDR2 is SYGVNS in the germline V gene. The CDR3 is 15 amino acids.

V usage is TRBV25-1 and J usage is TRBJ2-2; D possibly corresponds to TRBD2 (5 bases). The sequence was collected from a person between 18 and 65 years old who received the Ad26.COV2.S COVID-19 vaccine or a placebo. The specimen comprised peripheral blood, sampled in a trial of Ad26.COV2.S vaccine versus placebo. The chain's CDR3 is CASSEIGGRDGELFF. In DNA form, the CDR3 reads TGTGCCAGCAGTGAAATTGGCGGACGGGACGGGGAGCTGTTTTTT.